This T cell receptor beta chain was sequenced during a study of CD8+ T cells in alopecia areata. General study results and limits: In scalp and blood, many expanded lesional clones persisted during tofacitinib.

Treatment given: oral pan-JAK inhibitor, 5-10 mg twice daily. Peripheral blood and lesional scalp punch biopsies came from alopecia areata patients. RNA extraction and reverse transcription yielded cDNA as sequencing template. Clones were read by immunoSEQ multiplex PCR, and TCRdb kept only the in-frame ones, dropping some. Found here are more than 90,000 clones, roughly 64% of them singletons; the top ten hold about 16%. Note on this clone: Its antigen is not identified.

The receptor was derived from a human donor with alopecia areata. Sample: CD8+ T cells sorted from blood, taken at week 4, from a patient treated with tofacitinib.

The DNA of the CDR3 is TGTGCCAGCAGCTTTCAGACAGATACGCAGTATTTT. It is translated as CASSFQTDTQYF. The V gene is TRBV7-2, the J gene TRBJ2-3; D gene unclear. This CDR3 has 12 residues. The V gene's germline CDR1 is SGHTA and CDR2 FQGNSA. Trimming removed 3 bases from V and 3 bases from J, with 4 bases in between.